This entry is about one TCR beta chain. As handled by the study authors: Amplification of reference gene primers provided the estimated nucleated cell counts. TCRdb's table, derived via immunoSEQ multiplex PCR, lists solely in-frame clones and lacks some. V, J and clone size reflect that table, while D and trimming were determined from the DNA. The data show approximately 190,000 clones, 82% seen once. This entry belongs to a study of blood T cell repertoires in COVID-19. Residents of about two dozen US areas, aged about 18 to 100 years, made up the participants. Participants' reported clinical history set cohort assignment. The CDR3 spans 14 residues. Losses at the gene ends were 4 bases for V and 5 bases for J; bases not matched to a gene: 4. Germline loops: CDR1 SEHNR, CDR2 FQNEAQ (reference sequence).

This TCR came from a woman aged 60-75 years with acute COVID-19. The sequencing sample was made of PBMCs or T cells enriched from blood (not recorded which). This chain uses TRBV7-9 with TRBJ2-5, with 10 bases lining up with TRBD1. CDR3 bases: TGTGCCAGCAGCTCCACGGACAGGGGGGAGACCCAGTACTTC. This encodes CASSSTDRGETQYF.